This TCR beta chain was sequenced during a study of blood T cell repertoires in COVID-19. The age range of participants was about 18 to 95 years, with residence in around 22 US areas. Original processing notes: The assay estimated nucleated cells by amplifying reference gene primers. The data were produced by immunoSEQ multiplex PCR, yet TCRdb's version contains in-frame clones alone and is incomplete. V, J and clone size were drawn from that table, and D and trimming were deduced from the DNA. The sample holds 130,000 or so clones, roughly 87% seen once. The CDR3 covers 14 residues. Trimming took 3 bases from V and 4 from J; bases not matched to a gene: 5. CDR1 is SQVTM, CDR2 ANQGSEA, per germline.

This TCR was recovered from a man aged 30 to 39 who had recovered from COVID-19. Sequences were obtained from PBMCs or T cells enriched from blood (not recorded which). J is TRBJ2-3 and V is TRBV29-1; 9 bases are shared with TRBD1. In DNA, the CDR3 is TGCAGCGTTGAGATTGGACAGGGGTCAGATACGCAGTATTTT. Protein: CSVEIGQGSDTQYF.